One TCR beta chain is described in this entry. Read coverage stops 3 residues before the CDR3 terminus; the germline J gene supplies the remainder. Germline V gene sequence: CDR1 KGHSH, CDR2 LQKENI. The length of the CDR3 is 16 residues. This sample was included in a study of T cells in women clearing cervical HPV infection. Generated by immunoSEQ multiplex PCR, the TCRdb table keeps only in-frame clones and is missing some. In all, the sample yields about 40,000 clones. The source material was blood buffy coat. This chain joins TRBV18 and TRBJ2-3, with TRBD2 matching 15 bases. The receptor comes from a woman aged 18 to 75 with a cervical HPV16 infection that either progressed to CIN3+ or cleared (not recorded which). The sequenced CDR3 bases are TGTGCCAGCTCACCAAAGGGACTAGCGGGAGGTGAGACG. Its translation: CASSPKGLAGGET. The entire CDR3 sequence reads CASSPKGLAGGETQYF.